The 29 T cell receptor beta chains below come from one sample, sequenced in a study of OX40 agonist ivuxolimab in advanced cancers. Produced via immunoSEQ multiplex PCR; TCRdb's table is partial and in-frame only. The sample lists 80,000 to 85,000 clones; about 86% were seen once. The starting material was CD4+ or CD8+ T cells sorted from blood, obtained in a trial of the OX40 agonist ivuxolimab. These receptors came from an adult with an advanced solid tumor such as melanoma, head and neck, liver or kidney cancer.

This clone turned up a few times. The DNA for the CDR3 is TGCGCCAGCAGCCAACGGTACCCAAGGCAGGGGAATCAGCCCCAGCATTTT. The encoded protein is CASSQRYPRQGNQPQHF. The chain carries TRBV4-1 and TRBJ1-5; possibly TRBD1 for D (6 bases). The CDR3 has 17 amino acids. The V and J ends lost 2 bases and 4 bases respectively, with 18 bases between them. CDR1 MGHRA and CDR2 YSYEKL come from the germline V gene.

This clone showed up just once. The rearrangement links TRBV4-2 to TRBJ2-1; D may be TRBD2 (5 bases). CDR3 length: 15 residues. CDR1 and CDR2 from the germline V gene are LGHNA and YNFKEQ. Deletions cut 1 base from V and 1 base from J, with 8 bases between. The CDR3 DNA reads TGTGCCAGCAGCCAAGTGGACTCGTCCTACAATGAGCAGTTCTTC. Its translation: CASSQVDSSYNEQFF.

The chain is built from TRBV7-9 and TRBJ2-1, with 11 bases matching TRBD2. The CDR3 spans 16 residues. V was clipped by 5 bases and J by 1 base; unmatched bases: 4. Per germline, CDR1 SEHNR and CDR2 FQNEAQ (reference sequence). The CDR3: CASSPGLAVSYNEQFF. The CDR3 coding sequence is TGTGCCAGCAGCCCGGGACTAGCGGTTTCCTACAATGAGCAGTTCTTC.

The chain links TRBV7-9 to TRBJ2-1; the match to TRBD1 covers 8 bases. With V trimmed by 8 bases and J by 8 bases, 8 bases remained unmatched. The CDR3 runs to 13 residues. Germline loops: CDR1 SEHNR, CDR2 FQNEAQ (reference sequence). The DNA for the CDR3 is TGTGCCAGCTTCAGGGGGCAGGGGGATGAGCAGTTCTTC. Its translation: CASFRGQGDEQFF.

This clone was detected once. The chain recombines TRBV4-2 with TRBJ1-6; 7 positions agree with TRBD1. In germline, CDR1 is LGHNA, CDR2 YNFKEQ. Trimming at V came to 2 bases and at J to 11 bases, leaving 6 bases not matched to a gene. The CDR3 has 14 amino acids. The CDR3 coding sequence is TGTGCCAGCAGCCAAAGACAGGGTGAAACACCCCTCCACTTT. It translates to CASSQRQGETPLHF.

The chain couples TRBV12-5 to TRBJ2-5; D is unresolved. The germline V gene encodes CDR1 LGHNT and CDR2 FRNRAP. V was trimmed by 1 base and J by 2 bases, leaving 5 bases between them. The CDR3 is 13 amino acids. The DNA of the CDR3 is TGTGCTAGTGGTTTGGGGGGACAAGAGACCCAGTACTTC. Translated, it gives CASGLGGQETQYF.

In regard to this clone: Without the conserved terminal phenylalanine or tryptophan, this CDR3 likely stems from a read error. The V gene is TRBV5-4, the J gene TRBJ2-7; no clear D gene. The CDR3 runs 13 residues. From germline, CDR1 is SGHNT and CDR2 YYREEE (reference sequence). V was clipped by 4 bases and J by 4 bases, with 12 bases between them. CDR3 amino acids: CASSPSPTYEQYL. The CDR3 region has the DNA TGTGCCAGCAGCCCCAGCCCGACTTACGAGCAGTACCTC.

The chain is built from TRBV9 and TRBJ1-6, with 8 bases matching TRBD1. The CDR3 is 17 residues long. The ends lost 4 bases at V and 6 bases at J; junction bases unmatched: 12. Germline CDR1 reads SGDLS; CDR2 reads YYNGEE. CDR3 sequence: CASSPRTGLHSNSPLHF. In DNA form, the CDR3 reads TGTGCCAGCAGCCCCCGGACAGGGCTACATTCTAATTCACCCCTCCACTTT.

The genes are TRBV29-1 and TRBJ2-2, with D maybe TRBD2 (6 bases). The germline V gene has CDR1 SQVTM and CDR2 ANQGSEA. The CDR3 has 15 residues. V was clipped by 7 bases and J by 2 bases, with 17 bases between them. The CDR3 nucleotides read TGCAGCGCTGGGGGTGGGACTGGAAACACCGGGGAGCTGTTTTTT. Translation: CSAGGGTGNTGELFF.

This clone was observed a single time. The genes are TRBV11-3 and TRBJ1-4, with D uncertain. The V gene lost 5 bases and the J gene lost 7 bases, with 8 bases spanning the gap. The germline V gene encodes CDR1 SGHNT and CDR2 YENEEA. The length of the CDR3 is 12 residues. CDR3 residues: CASSARGEKLFF. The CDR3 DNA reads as TGTGCCAGCAGCGCGCGGGGTGAAAAACTGTTTTTT.

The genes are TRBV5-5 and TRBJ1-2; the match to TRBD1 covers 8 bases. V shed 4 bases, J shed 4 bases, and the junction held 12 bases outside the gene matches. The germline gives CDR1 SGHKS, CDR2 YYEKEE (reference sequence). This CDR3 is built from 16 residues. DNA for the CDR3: TGTGCCAGCAGCCAACACCGGGGACAGGTGTTCTATGGCTACACCTTC. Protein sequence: CASSQHRGQVFYGYTF. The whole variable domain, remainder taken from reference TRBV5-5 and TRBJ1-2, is DAGVTQSPTHLIKTRGQQVTLRCSPISGHKSVSWYQQVLGQGPQFIFQYYEKEERGRGNFPDRFSARQFPNYSSELNVNALLLGDSALYLCASSQHRGQVFYGYTFGSGTRLTVV.

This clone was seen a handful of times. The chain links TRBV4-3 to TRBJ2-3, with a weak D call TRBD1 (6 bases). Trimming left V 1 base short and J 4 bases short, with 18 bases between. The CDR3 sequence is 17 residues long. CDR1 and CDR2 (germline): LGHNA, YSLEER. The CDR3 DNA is TGCGCCAGCAGCCAAGGAACTGGGGGCGGTGGGGCAGATACGCAGTATTTT. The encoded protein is CASSQGTGGGGADTQYF.

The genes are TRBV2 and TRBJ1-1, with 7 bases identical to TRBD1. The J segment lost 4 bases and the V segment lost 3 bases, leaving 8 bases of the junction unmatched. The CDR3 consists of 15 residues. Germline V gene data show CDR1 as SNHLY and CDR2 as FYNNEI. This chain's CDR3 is CASSDGATGVTEAFF. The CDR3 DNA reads TGTGCCAGCAGTGATGGGGCTACAGGGGTCACTGAAGCTTTCTTT. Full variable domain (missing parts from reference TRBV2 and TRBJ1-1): EPEVTQTPSHQVTQMGQEVILRCVPISNHLYFYWYRQILGQKVEFLVSFYNNEISEKSEIFDDQFSVERPDGSNFTLKIRSTKLEDSAMYFCASSDGATGVTEAFFGQGTRLTVV.

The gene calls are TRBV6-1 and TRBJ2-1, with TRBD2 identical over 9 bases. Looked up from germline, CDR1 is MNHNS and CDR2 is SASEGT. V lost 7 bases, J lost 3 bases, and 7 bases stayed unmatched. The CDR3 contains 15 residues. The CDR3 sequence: CASKKLAGNYNEQFF. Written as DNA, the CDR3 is TGTGCCAGCAAAAAGCTAGCGGGGAACTACAATGAGCAGTTCTTC.

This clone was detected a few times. CDR3 sequence (DNA): TGTGCCAGCAGTGGCGGGACGGCCCGCTCTGGAAACACCATATATTTT. Protein: CASSGGTARSGNTIYF. The genes are TRBV6-1 and TRBJ1-3; maybe TRBD1 (5 bases). In germline, CDR1 is MNHNS, CDR2 SASEGT. The CDR3 loop spans 16 amino acids. V lost 4 bases, J lost 0 bases, and 13 bases lay in between.

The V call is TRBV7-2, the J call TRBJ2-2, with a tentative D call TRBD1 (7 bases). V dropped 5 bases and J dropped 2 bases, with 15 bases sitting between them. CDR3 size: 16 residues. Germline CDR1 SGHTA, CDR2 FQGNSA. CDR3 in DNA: TGTGCCAGCAGCATAACGACAGGGACTAACACCGGGGAGCTGTTTTTT. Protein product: CASSITTGTNTGELFF.

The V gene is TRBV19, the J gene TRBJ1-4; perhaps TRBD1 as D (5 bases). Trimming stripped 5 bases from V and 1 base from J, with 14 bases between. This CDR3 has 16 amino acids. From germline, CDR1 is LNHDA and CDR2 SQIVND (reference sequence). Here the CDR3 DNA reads TGTGCCAGTAGTCGACAGAAATTAGTAACTAATGAAAAACTGTTTTTT. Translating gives CASSRQKLVTNEKLFF.

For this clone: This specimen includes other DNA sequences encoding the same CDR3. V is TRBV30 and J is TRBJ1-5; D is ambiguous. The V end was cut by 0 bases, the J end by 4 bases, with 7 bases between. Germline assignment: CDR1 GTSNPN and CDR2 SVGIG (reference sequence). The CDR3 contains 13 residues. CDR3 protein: CAWSVGSNQPQHF. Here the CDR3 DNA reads TGTGCCTGGAGTGTCGGGTCGAATCAGCCCCAGCATTTT.

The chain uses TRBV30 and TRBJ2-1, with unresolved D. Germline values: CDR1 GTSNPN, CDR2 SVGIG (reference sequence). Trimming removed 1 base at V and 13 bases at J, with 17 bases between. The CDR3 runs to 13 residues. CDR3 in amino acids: CAWSDRAAGPQFF. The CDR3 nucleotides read TGTGCCTGGAGTGATAGGGCGGCTGGACCCCAGTTCTTC.

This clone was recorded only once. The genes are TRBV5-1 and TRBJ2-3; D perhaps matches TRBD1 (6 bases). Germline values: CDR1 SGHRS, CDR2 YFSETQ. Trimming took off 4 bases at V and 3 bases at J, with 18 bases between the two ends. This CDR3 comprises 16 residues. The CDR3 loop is CASSDRRDTRTDTQYF. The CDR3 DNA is TGCGCCAGCAGCGATCGCCGGGACACCCGGACAGATACGCAGTATTTT.

The CDR3 DNA is TGTGCCAGTAGTATCGGATATGGCTACACCTTC. Translating it yields CASSIGYGYTF. V and J are TRBV19 and TRBJ1-2, with D uncertain. Germline loops: CDR1 LNHDA, CDR2 SQIVND (reference sequence). This CDR3 spans 11 amino acids. V was trimmed by 3 bases and J by 5 bases, leaving 4 bases between them.

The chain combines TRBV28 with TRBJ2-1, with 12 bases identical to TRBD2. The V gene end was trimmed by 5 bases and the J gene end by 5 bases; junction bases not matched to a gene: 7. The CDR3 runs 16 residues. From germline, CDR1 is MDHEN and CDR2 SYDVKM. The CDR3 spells CASSPPTSGGHNEQFF. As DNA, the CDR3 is TGTGCCAGCAGTCCTCCCACTAGCGGGGGGCACAATGAGCAGTTCTTC.

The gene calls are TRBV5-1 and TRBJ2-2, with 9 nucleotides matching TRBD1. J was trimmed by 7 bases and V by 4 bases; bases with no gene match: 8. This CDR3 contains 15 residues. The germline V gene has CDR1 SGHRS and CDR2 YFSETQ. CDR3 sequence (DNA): TGCGCCAGCAGCCCTGGACAGGGGCTAGGCGGGGAGCTGTTTTTT. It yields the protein CASSPGQGLGGELFF.

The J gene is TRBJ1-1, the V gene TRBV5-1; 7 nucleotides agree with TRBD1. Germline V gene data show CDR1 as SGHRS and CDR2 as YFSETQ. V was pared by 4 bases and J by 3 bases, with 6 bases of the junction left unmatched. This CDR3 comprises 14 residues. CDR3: CASSTGQDYTEAFF. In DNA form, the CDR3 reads TGCGCCAGCAGCACCGGACAGGATTACACTGAAGCTTTCTTT.

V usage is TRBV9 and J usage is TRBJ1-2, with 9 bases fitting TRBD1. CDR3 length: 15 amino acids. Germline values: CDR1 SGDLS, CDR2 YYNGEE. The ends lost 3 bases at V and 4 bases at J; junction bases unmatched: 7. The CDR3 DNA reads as TGTGCCAGCAGCGAGGGGACAGGGCTCTCCTATGGCTACACCTTC. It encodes CASSEGTGLSYGYTF.

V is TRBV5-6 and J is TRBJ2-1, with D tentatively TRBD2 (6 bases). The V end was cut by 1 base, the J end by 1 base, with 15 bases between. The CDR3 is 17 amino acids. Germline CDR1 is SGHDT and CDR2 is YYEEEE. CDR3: CASSLFEGLGSYNEQFF. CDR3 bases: TGTGCCAGCAGCTTGTTTGAGGGACTCGGGTCCTACAATGAGCAGTTCTTC.

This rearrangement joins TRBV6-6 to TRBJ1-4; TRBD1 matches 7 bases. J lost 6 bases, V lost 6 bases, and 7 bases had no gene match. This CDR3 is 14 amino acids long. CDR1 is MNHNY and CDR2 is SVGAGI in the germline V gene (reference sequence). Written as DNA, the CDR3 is TGTGCCAGCAGCTTCCGGGACAGTCATGAAAAACTGTTTTTT. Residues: CASSFRDSHEKLFF.

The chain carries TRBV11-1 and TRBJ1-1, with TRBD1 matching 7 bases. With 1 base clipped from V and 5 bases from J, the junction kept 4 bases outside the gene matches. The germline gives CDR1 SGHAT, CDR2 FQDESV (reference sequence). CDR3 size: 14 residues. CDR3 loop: CASSLEVQGTEAFF. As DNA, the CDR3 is TGTGCCAGCAGCTTAGAGGTACAGGGGACTGAAGCTTTCTTT.

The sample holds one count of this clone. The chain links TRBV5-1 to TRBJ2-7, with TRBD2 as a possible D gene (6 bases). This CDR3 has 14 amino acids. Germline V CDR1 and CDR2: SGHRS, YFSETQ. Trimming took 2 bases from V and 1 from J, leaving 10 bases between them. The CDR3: CASSFGTGSYEQYF. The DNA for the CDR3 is TGCGCCAGCAGCTTTGGGACTGGGTCCTACGAGCAGTACTTC.